This T cell receptor beta chain was recovered during a study of T-cell reconstitution after alpha-beta-depleted transplantation in children. Trimming pared 6 bases from V and 6 bases from J, leaving 17 bases between. The CDR3 runs 15 residues. CDR1 is ENHRY, CDR2 SYGVKD, per germline. This clonotype was seen ten or more times. It was with unique molecular identifiers that the TCRbeta library was prepared. TCRdb re-derived calls from the PCR reads in MiXCR, one entry per CDR3 protein. This repertoire shows roughly 100,000 distinct CDR3 sequences, 7.5% to 9.5% found once; its top ten account for roughly 7%.

The chain employs TRBV10-3 and TRBJ2-2; no reliable D call. This sample comprised PBMCs from the stem cell graft donor, obtained from the stem cell graft. The sequence came from a human donor who donated a stem cell graft to a child with congenital amegakaryocytic thrombocytopenia. The CDR3 is CAIRDDRASAGELFF. CDR3 sequence (DNA): TGTGCCATCAGGGACGACCGCGCTTCGGCCGGGGAGCTGTTTTTT.